This T cell receptor (beta chain) was recovered during a study of cytomegalovirus exposure and HLA in healthy donors. Across the study: Around 80 million unique TCR sequences came from HLA-typed donors in an early release.

Study-level points and caveats: In vitro checks showed that a few CMV-associated chains really do target CMV antigens.

About this clone itself: The antigen is undetermined.

CDR3 length: 13 amino acids. V was pared by 2 bases and J by 0 bases, with 5 bases between. Germline CDR1 is SNHLY and CDR2 is FYNNEI. A multiplex PCR was run with 60 Vbeta primers and 13 Jbeta primers. Sequenced by immunoSEQ multiplex PCR; TCRdb stores in-frame clones only, minus some. The sample carries 160,000 or so clones, roughly 72% recorded once. The J gene is TRBJ2-7, the V gene TRBV2; D is undetermined. This sequence was found in a man aged 40-50 years in good health and CMV-seronegative. The sample taken for sequencing was PBMCs. The CDR3 nucleotides read TGTGCCAGCAGTGAAAGGAGCTCCTACGAGCAGTACTTC. It codes for CASSERSSYEQYF. The full variable domain, its missing parts supplied by reference TRBV2 and TRBJ2-7, is EPEVTQTPSHQVTQMGQEVILRCVPISNHLYFYWYRQILGQKVEFLVSFYNNEISEKSEIFDDQFSVERPDGSNFTLKIRSTKLEDSAMYFCASSERSSYEQYFGPGTRLTVT.